Given below is one TCR beta chain in context. This CDR3 comprises 16 residues. The V gene's germline CDR1 is MNHEY and CDR2 SVGEGT. V lost 6 bases and J lost 9; bases outside the gene matches: 8. This sample was included in a study of blood T cell repertoires in COVID-19. Assay used: immunoSEQ multiplex PCR; TCRdb lists only in-frame clones, some missing. The table records hundreds of thousands of clones, around 87% of them present only once. The chain recombines TRBV6-2 or TRBV6-3 with TRBJ2-4; 16 bases match TRBD2. This receptor was obtained from a woman aged 45-59 years who had recovered from COVID-19. Specimen: PBMCs or T cells enriched from blood (not recorded which). In DNA, the CDR3 is TGTGCCAGCAGCCGGGGACTAGCGGGAGGGCAGGGCATTCAGTACTTC. Translation gives CASSRGLAGGQGIQYF.